The T cell receptor beta chain described here comes from a study of blood T cell repertoires in COVID-19. Study as a whole: Collection of acute and convalescent COVID-19 samples took place in the United States, Italy and Spain. PBMCs, B-cell-depleted T cells, or T cells were the source of the cDNA or gDNA that made up the material.

Source study methods: The authors estimated nucleated cell counts from reference gene primer amplification. Assay: immunoSEQ multiplex PCR; the TCRdb copy retains only in-frame clones and omits some. V, J and clone size are those of that table, while D and trimming were read from the DNA. The sample yields under 130,000 clones, over 75% seen once. This sequence was found in a man aged 45-65 years with acute or convalescent COVID-19. Source material: peripheral blood.

CDR3 sequence reads: CASSRPGQGSEKLFF. In DNA, the CDR3 is TGCGCCAGCAGCCGCCCGGGACAGGGAAGTGAAAAACTGTTTTTT. V is TRBV4-1 and J is TRBJ1-4, with TRBD1 identical over 9 bases. Per germline, CDR1 MGHRA and CDR2 YSYEKL. CDR3 length equals 15 residues. The trim removed 4 bases at V and 7 bases at J, leaving 7 bases unmatched.